The 9 T cell receptor beta chains below were found in one sample sequenced in a study of T cells in Graves' hyperthyroidism and ophthalmopathy. The investigators amplified TCR beta CDR3 regions from RNA transcripts. During a first-round RT-PCR of the TCR CDR3, the HTBI primer set was used. TCRdb fed the multiplex PCR reads into MiXCR, producing one record per CDR3 protein. Among more than 550,000 distinct CDR3 sequences listed, about 19% were seen once. The material sequenced was blood. All receptors come from a woman in her 50s with Graves' hyperthyroidism that later progressed to Graves' ophthalmopathy.

This clonotype showed up many times. The genes are TRBV3-1 and TRBJ1-1; D is perhaps TRBD1 (6 bases). Trimming stripped 7 bases from V and 1 base from J, with 16 bases between. The CDR3 consists of 15 residues. Per germline, CDR1 LGHDT and CDR2 YNNKEL (reference sequence). In DNA form, the CDR3 reads TGTGCCAGCACCGCGAGGACAGTGACGAACACTGAAGCTTTCTTT. Translated: CASTARTVTNTEAFF.

This clonotype has a count of ten or more. The J gene is TRBJ1-2, the V gene TRBV7-2, with a tentative D call TRBD1 (6 bases). Germline CDR1 is SGHTA and CDR2 is FQGNSA. V was clipped by 3 bases and J by 4 bases, with 15 bases between them. This CDR3 contains 15 residues. The CDR3 is CASSFSAGAFYGYTF. The CDR3 DNA reads as TGTGCCAGCAGCTTTTCGGCAGGGGCCTTCTATGGCTACACCTTC. Using reference TRBV7-2 and TRBJ1-2 for the parts outside the CDR3, the full variable domain is GAGVSQSPSNKVTEKGKDVELRCDPISGHTALYWYRQSLGQGLEFLIYFQGNSAPDKSGLPSDRFSAERTGGSVSTLTIQRTQQEDSAVYLCASSFSAGAFYGYTFGSGTRLTVV.

The chain uses TRBV2 and TRBJ1-2; 11 nucleotides match TRBD1. The CDR3 is 15 residues long. Germline assignment: CDR1 SNHLY and CDR2 FYNNEI. V lost 8 bases, J lost 4 bases, and 9 bases stayed unmatched. The CDR3, as DNA: TGTGCCAGCCTGGACAGGGGGCCGGCCAGCTATGGCTACACCTTC. The encoded protein is CASLDRGPASYGYTF.

This clonotype has only a few counts. Just one base apart from a much larger clone, this may be a read error. This sequence joins TRBV9 and TRBJ1-1, with D uncertain. Germline V lookup: CDR1 SGDLS, CDR2 YYNGEE. The CDR3 totals 13 residues. Between the trimmed V and J ends, which lost 0 bases and 4 bases, there was a span of 7 bases. The CDR3 sequence is CASSVAGSTEAFF. CDR3 sequence (DNA): TGTGCCAGCAGCGTAGCGGGGAGCACTGAAGCTTTCTTT.

In this sample, this clonotype turned up a few times. The J gene is TRBJ2-5, the V gene TRBV6-9; perhaps D is TRBD1 or TRBD2 (5 bases each). With 4 bases removed from V and 5 bases from J, the gap between germline ends came to 20 bases. Germline CDR1 is MNHGY and CDR2 is SVAAGI. CDR3 length: 16 residues. This CDR3 is CASSSQGTALLETQYF. The CDR3 bases are TGTGCCAGCAGTTCCCAAGGGACGGCACTACTGGAGACCCAGTACTTC.

This clonotype was seen only a few times. The chain uses TRBV12-3 or TRBV12-4 and TRBJ2-2, with D possibly being TRBD1 (6 bases). The V end lost 3 bases, the J end lost 7 bases, and 12 bases lay between the germline ends. CDR3 length: 14 residues. CDR3 DNA: TGTGCCAGCAGTTTGGCAGGGGTCGGCGGGGAGCTGTTTTTT. It encodes CASSLAGVGGELFF.

This sequence joins TRBV6-1 and TRBJ1-3; 8 bases are a match to TRBD1. This CDR3 is 15 amino acids long. Trimming cost V 6 bases and J 0 bases; bases outside gene matches: 4. CDR1 and CDR2 (germline): MNHNS, SASEGT. The CDR3 DNA reads TGTGCCAGCAGACGAACAGGGGGCTCTGGAAACACCATATATTTT. Translation gives CASRRTGGSGNTIYF.

The J gene is TRBJ2-7, the V gene TRBV25-1, with 13 bases fitting TRBD2. In germline, CDR1 is MGHDK, CDR2 SYGVNS. Trimming at V came to 5 bases and at J to 5 bases, leaving 6 bases not matched to a gene. This CDR3 comprises 15 residues. In DNA, the CDR3 is TGTGCCAGCAGTACTCCGGGACTAGCGGGGCACGAGCAGTACTTC. Protein sequence: CASSTPGLAGHEQYF.

The genes are TRBV7-2 and TRBJ2-2; D might be TRBD2 (7 bases). Germline loops: CDR1 SGHTA, CDR2 FQGNSA. The germline V and J ends were trimmed by 0 bases and 6 bases, with 11 bases remaining between them. This CDR3 contains 15 residues. CDR3 sequence: CASSLARGGAGELFF. The CDR3 DNA follows: TGTGCCAGCAGCTTAGCCAGGGGAGGGGCCGGGGAGCTGTTTTTT.